A selection of T cell receptor beta chains follows, all from one sample in a study of response to subunit inactivated influenza vaccine. TCRdb called the RT-PCR reads again in MiXCR, with one record for every CDR3 protein. The sample has roughly 650,000 distinct CDR3 sequences; around 14% are singletons. Here the sequenced sample was PBMCs from blood, taken 11 to 12 days after vaccination. The receptors stem from a man in his forties or fifties who received an inactivated influenza vaccine. The CDR3 runs from the conserved cysteine through the conserved F or W. Each record gives: CDR3 protein, CDR3 DNA, clone size, J gene, V gene, D gene, CDR3 length. A D gene is named only where the DNA matches it firmly. Only part of the rows carry a size: once, few, many, or a class if the clone is expanded.

CDR3aa: CASSRWTGPPYNSPLHF
CDR3nt: TGTGCCAGCAGCCGATGGACAGGACCACCTTATAACTCACCCCTCCACTTT
abundance: many
j_gene: TRBJ1-6
v_gene: TRBV7-9
d_gene: TRBD1
len: 17

CDR3aa: CASSPSRWTSGGTFYNEQFF
CDR3nt: TGTGCCAGCAGCCCTAGTAGGTGGACTAGCGGGGGGACCTTCTACAATGAGCAGTTCTTC
abundance: .
j_gene: TRBJ2-1
v_gene: TRBV4-2
d_gene: TRBD2
len: 20

CDR3aa: CSVEAVNSGRAGELFF
CDR3nt: TGCAGCGTTGAAGCAGTTAATAGCGGGAGGGCCGGGGAGCTGTTTTTT
abundance: .
j_gene: TRBJ2-2
v_gene: TRBV29-1
d_gene: TRBD2
len: 16

CDR3aa: CASSTGGAGRETQYF
CDR3nt: TGCGCCAGCAGTACGGGGGGAGCGGGCAGGGAGACCCAGTACTTC
abundance: .
j_gene: TRBJ2-5
v_gene: TRBV5-1
d_gene: TRBD2
len: 15

CDR3aa: CASSFREGHNSPLHF
CDR3nt: TGTGCCAGCAGTTTTCGGGAAGGCCATAATTCACCCCTCCACTTT
abundance: .
j_gene: TRBJ1-6
v_gene: TRBV12-3/TRBV12-4
d_gene: .
len: 15

CDR3aa: CSADGGTTGELFF
CDR3nt: TGCAGCGCCGACGGGGGTACCACCGGGGAGCTGTTTTTT
abundance: many
j_gene: TRBJ2-2
v_gene: TRBV29-1
d_gene: .
len: 13

CDR3aa: CSARVPLGTKFPDTQYF
CDR3nt: TGCAGTGCTAGAGTCCCCCTTGGGACTAAGTTCCCAGATACGCAGTATTTT
abundance: many
j_gene: TRBJ2-3
v_gene: TRBV20-1
d_gene: TRBD2
len: 17

CDR3aa: CASSLGTSGRDYNEQFF
CDR3nt: TGCGCCAGCAGCCTAGGGACTAGCGGGAGAGATTACAATGAGCAGTTCTTC
abundance: few
j_gene: TRBJ2-1
v_gene: TRBV4-3
d_gene: TRBD2
len: 17

CDR3aa: CASSQAPLAATRDTQYF
CDR3nt: TGCGCCAGCAGCCAAGCGCCACTAGCAGCAACACGAGATACGCAGTATTTT
abundance: many
j_gene: TRBJ2-3
v_gene: TRBV5-1
d_gene: .
len: 17

CDR3aa: CASSVTTPSAGELFF
CDR3nt: TGTGCCAGCAGCGTTACCACCCCCAGTGCCGGGGAGCTGTTTTTT
abundance: few
j_gene: TRBJ2-2
v_gene: TRBV9
d_gene: .
len: 15

CDR3aa: CASSYRGLLKPRPPEQYF
CDR3nt: TGTGCCAGCAGTTACCGTGGACTTCTCAAACCGAGGCCCCCCGAGCAGTACTTC
abundance: .
j_gene: TRBJ2-7
v_gene: TRBV6-2/TRBV6-3
d_gene: .
len: 18

CDR3aa: CSARGGDRGPREQYF
CDR3nt: TGCAGTGCTAGAGGAGGGGACAGGGGTCCTCGCGAGCAGTACTTC
abundance: many
j_gene: TRBJ2-7
v_gene: TRBV20-1
d_gene: TRBD1
len: 15

CDR3aa: CASSLVGQGFDSYEQYF
CDR3nt: TGTGCCAGCAGCTTAGTTGGCCAGGGTTTTGACTCCTACGAGCAGTACTTC
abundance: many
j_gene: TRBJ2-7
v_gene: TRBV7-2
d_gene: .
len: 17

CDR3aa: CASSLTGHPYNEQFF
CDR3nt: TGTGCCAGCAGTTTAACAGGTCACCCCTACAATGAGCAGTTCTTC
abundance: few
j_gene: TRBJ2-1
v_gene: TRBV6-2/TRBV6-3
d_gene: .
len: 15

CDR3aa: CASSRGTSGIMNEQFF
CDR3nt: TGTGCCAGCAGCCGCGGGACTAGCGGGATAATGAATGAGCAGTTCTTC
abundance: .
j_gene: TRBJ2-1
v_gene: TRBV12-3/TRBV12-4
d_gene: TRBD2
len: 16

CDR3aa: CASDAMDQPQHF
CDR3nt: TGTGCCAGTGATGCTATGGATCAGCCCCAGCATTTT
abundance: .
j_gene: TRBJ1-5
v_gene: TRBV6-2/TRBV6-3
d_gene: .
len: 12

CDR3aa: CASSLSMSITDTQYF
CDR3nt: TGTGCCAGCAGCTTATCCATGAGTATCACAGATACGCAGTATTTT
abundance: many
j_gene: TRBJ2-3
v_gene: TRBV7-2
d_gene: .
len: 15

CDR3aa: CASKQGYEQFF
CDR3nt: TGTGCCAGCAAACAGGGCTATGAGCAGTTCTTC
abundance: few
j_gene: TRBJ2-1
v_gene: TRBV6-6
d_gene: .
len: 11

CDR3aa: CASRSGIETQYF
CDR3nt: TGTGCCAGCCGAAGCGGGATTGAGACCCAGTACTTC
abundance: .
j_gene: TRBJ2-5
v_gene: TRBV5-6
d_gene: TRBD2
len: 12

CDR3aa: CSVVPPGRPLASRETQYF
CDR3nt: TGCAGCGTTGTCCCACCCGGGAGGCCCCTTGCCTCCAGAGAGACCCAGTACTTC
abundance: many
j_gene: TRBJ2-5
v_gene: TRBV29-1
d_gene: TRBD2
len: 18

CDR3aa: CASIWGGTRGDTQYF
CDR3nt: TGTGCCAGCATCTGGGGAGGGACCCGAGGAGATACGCAGTATTTT
abundance: .
j_gene: TRBJ2-3
v_gene: TRBV5-6
d_gene: TRBD2
len: 15

CDR3aa: CASSLRGAQYNEQFF
CDR3nt: TGCGCCAGCAGCTTACGAGGCGCTCAGTACAATGAGCAGTTCTTC
abundance: few
j_gene: TRBJ2-1
v_gene: TRBV5-1
d_gene: .
len: 15

CDR3aa: CSARRVLAGGPTSTDTQYF
CDR3nt: TGCAGTGCTAGACGGGTTCTAGCGGGAGGGCCGACTAGCACAGATACGCAGTATTTT
abundance: .
j_gene: TRBJ2-3
v_gene: TRBV20-1
d_gene: TRBD2
len: 19

CDR3aa: CASSRQGWNEQYF
CDR3nt: TGTGCCAGCAGTCGACAGGGTTGGAACGAGCAGTACTTC
abundance: few
j_gene: TRBJ2-7
v_gene: TRBV6-2/TRBV6-3
d_gene: TRBD1
len: 13

CDR3aa: CASRGLSGANVLTF
CDR3nt: TGTGCCAGCAGAGGTCTCTCTGGGGCCAACGTCCTGACTTTC
abundance: few
j_gene: TRBJ2-6
v_gene: TRBV6-1
d_gene: .
len: 14

CDR3aa: CASSQEQQSFYEQYF
CDR3nt: TGTGCCAGCAGCCAAGAACAACAGAGTTTCTACGAGCAGTACTTC
abundance: few
j_gene: TRBJ2-7
v_gene: TRBV4-2
d_gene: .
len: 15

CDR3aa: CASSLGENQPQHF
CDR3nt: TGTGCCAGCAGCTTAGGGGAGAATCAGCCCCAGCATTTT
abundance: many
j_gene: TRBJ1-5
v_gene: TRBV12-3/TRBV12-4
d_gene: .
len: 13

CDR3aa: CSASITVNTEAFF
CDR3nt: TGCAGTGCTAGTATCACGGTGAACACTGAAGCTTTCTTT
abundance: .
j_gene: TRBJ1-1
v_gene: TRBV20-1
d_gene: .
len: 13

CDR3aa: CASSSGLALNQETQYF
CDR3nt: TGTGCCAGCAGCTCTGGACTAGCTCTAAACCAAGAGACCCAGTACTTC
abundance: many
j_gene: TRBJ2-5
v_gene: TRBV7-9
d_gene: TRBD2
len: 16

CDR3aa: CASSVPGQGYEQYF
CDR3nt: TGTGCCAGCAGCGTACCCGGACAGGGGTACGAGCAGTACTTC
abundance: few
j_gene: TRBJ2-7
v_gene: TRBV27
d_gene: TRBD1
len: 14

CDR3aa: CASSGQGSATQYF
CDR3nt: TGCGCCAGCTCGGGACAGGGATCTGCTACGCAGTATTTT
abundance: .
j_gene: TRBJ2-3
v_gene: TRBV10-2
d_gene: TRBD1
len: 13

CDR3aa: CASSLEGNSYEQYF
CDR3nt: TGTGCCAGCAGCTTAGAGGGCAACTCCTACGAGCAGTACTTC
abundance: few
j_gene: TRBJ2-7
v_gene: TRBV7-9
d_gene: .
len: 14

CDR3aa: CASSRQLAVFTRFSGANVLTF
CDR3nt: TGTGCCAGCAGTAGACAACTAGCGGTATTTACTCGCTTCTCTGGGGCCAACGTCCTGACTTTC
abundance: .
j_gene: TRBJ2-6
v_gene: TRBV11-1
d_gene: TRBD2
len: 21

CDR3aa: CSAPGLGGADTQYF
CDR3nt: TGCAGTGCTCCGGGACTTGGGGGGGCAGATACGCAGTATTTT
abundance: few
j_gene: TRBJ2-3
v_gene: TRBV20-1
d_gene: TRBD2
len: 14

CDR3aa: CASAAGGVNQPQHF
CDR3nt: TGTGCCAGCGCCGCGGGAGGGGTAAACCAGCCCCAGCATTTT
abundance: .
j_gene: TRBJ1-5
v_gene: TRBV27
d_gene: .
len: 14

CDR3aa: CASSQAERERSTDTQYF
CDR3nt: TGTGCCAGCAGCCAAGCCGAGCGGGAGAGGAGCACAGATACGCAGTATTTT
abundance: few
j_gene: TRBJ2-3
v_gene: TRBV3-1
d_gene: TRBD2
len: 17

CDR3aa: CASSQDRENDEQYF
CDR3nt: TGTGCCAGCAGCCAGGACAGGGAGAATGACGAGCAGTACTTC
abundance: few
j_gene: TRBJ2-7
v_gene: TRBV7-9
d_gene: TRBD1
len: 14

CDR3aa: CASSKLGNEQFF
CDR3nt: TGTGCCAGCAGTAAACTAGGGAATGAGCAGTTCTTC
abundance: few
j_gene: TRBJ2-1
v_gene: TRBV12-3/TRBV12-4
d_gene: .
len: 12

CDR3aa: CASSPFGGTYEQYF
CDR3nt: TGTGCCAGCAGCCCCTTCGGGGGAACATACGAGCAGTACTTC
abundance: few
j_gene: TRBJ2-7
v_gene: TRBV7-2
d_gene: .
len: 14

CDR3aa: CAISEDIAAPGTQYF
CDR3nt: TGTGCCATCAGTGAGGATATAGCGGCCCCAGGTACCCAGTACTTC
abundance: few
j_gene: TRBJ2-5
v_gene: TRBV10-3
d_gene: .
len: 15

CDR3aa: CASSLSLAGVQTDTQYF
CDR3nt: TGTGCCAGCAGTTTATCACTAGCGGGAGTTCAAACAGATACGCAGTATTTT
abundance: many
j_gene: TRBJ2-3
v_gene: TRBV28
d_gene: TRBD2
len: 17

CDR3aa: CASSLGPGGDEKLFF
CDR3nt: TGCGCCAGCAGCTTGGGGCCAGGGGGAGATGAAAAACTGTTTTTT
abundance: few
j_gene: TRBJ1-4
v_gene: TRBV5-1
d_gene: TRBD1
len: 15

CDR3aa: CASSKDGNTGELFF
CDR3nt: TGTGCCAGCAGTAAAGACGGCAACACCGGGGAGCTGTTTTTT
abundance: few
j_gene: TRBJ2-2
v_gene: TRBV7-8
d_gene: .
len: 14